These 7 T cell receptor beta chains were all obtained from the same sample, sequenced in a study of T cell responses to AZD1222 COVID-19 vaccine. Libraries were prepared by immunoSEQ multiplex PCR; TCRdb keeps only in-frame clonotypes and omits some of them. Counted here are about 110,000 clones, roughly 84% occurring once; the ten biggest clones make up roughly 1.3%. The sequencing here drew on peripheral blood, taken on day 0 of AZD1222 vaccination. All receptors come from an adult in good health.

The rearrangement joins TRBV14 to TRBJ1-6; 7 bases are shared with TRBD1. The CDR3 length is 13 residues. From germline, CDR1 is SGHDN and CDR2 FVKESK. The ends lost 4 bases at V and 11 bases at J; junction bases unmatched: 5. The CDR3: CASSRYTGAPLHF. CDR3 coding DNA: TGTGCCAGCAGCCGCTACACAGGGGCACCCCTCCACTTT.

This chain connects TRBV10-3 to TRBJ1-1, with D possibly matching TRBD1 (5 bases). CDR1 ENHRY and CDR2 SYGVKD come from the germline V gene. This CDR3 contains 14 residues. The V end lost 5 bases, the J end lost 3 bases, and 13 bases lay between the germline ends. CDR3 sequence: CAISLGDTHTEAFF. CDR3 DNA: TGTGCCATCAGTTTAGGGGATACGCACACTGAAGCTTTCTTT.

The rearrangement joins TRBV5-1 to TRBJ2-3; TRBD2 is a possible D gene (5 bases). V dropped 4 bases and J dropped 4 bases, with 22 bases sitting between them. Germline V lookup: CDR1 SGHRS, CDR2 YFSETQ. The CDR3 contains 17 residues. The CDR3 sequence: CASSPDGLSLEADTQYF. CDR3 nucleotides: TGCGCCAGCAGCCCGGACGGGCTTTCCCTGGAGGCAGATACGCAGTATTTT.

The sample holds one count of this clone. The genes are TRBV19 and TRBJ2-2; 7 nucleotides match TRBD1. This CDR3 has 17 residues. Losses at the gene ends were 7 bases for V and 0 bases for J; bases not matched to a gene: 11. Germline V gene lookup returns CDR1 LNHDA and CDR2 SQIVND (reference sequence). CDR3: CASKGIGQEANTGELFF. DNA of the CDR3: TGTGCCAGTAAAGGTATTGGACAGGAAGCGAACACCGGGGAGCTGTTTTTT.

The gene calls are TRBV19 and TRBJ1-5; 8 nucleotides match TRBD1. This CDR3 has 15 amino acids. Per the germline V gene, CDR1 is LNHDA and CDR2 is SQIVND (reference sequence). V trimming: 6 bases; J trimming: 10 bases; junction bases outside the gene matches: 14. The CDR3: CASRDTGQALPPQHF. DNA for the CDR3: TGTGCCAGTAGAGATACGGGACAGGCGCTCCCCCCCCAGCATTTT. Full variable domain (rest looked up from reference TRBV19 and TRBJ1-5): DGGITQSPKYLFRKEGQNVTLSCEQNLNHDAMYWYRQDPGQGLRLIYYSQIVNDFQKGDIAEGYSVSREKKESFPLTVTSAQKNPTAFYLCASRDTGQALPPQHFGDGTRLSIL.

This rearrangement joins TRBV6-4 to TRBJ1-1; a possible D gene is TRBD1 (6 bases). Germline assignment: CDR1 MRHNA and CDR2 SNTAGT. V shed 2 bases and J shed 0 bases, with 19 bases lying between them. The length of the CDR3 is 18 residues. Here the CDR3 DNA reads TGTGCCAGCAGTGACGGTTACAGGGTAAACGAGATGAACACTGAAGCTTTCTTT. Its translation is CASSDGYRVNEMNTEAFF.

This clone was recorded a few times. V usage is TRBV7-9 and J usage is TRBJ1-6, with D uncertain. The germline V gene encodes CDR1 SEHNR and CDR2 FQNEAQ (reference sequence). The CDR3 length is 17 residues. V was pared by 1 base and J by 0 bases, with 10 bases between. CDR3 region: CASSLGGGSSYNSPLHF. The CDR3 DNA is TGTGCCAGCAGCTTAGGGGGAGGCAGCTCCTATAATTCACCCCTCCACTTT.